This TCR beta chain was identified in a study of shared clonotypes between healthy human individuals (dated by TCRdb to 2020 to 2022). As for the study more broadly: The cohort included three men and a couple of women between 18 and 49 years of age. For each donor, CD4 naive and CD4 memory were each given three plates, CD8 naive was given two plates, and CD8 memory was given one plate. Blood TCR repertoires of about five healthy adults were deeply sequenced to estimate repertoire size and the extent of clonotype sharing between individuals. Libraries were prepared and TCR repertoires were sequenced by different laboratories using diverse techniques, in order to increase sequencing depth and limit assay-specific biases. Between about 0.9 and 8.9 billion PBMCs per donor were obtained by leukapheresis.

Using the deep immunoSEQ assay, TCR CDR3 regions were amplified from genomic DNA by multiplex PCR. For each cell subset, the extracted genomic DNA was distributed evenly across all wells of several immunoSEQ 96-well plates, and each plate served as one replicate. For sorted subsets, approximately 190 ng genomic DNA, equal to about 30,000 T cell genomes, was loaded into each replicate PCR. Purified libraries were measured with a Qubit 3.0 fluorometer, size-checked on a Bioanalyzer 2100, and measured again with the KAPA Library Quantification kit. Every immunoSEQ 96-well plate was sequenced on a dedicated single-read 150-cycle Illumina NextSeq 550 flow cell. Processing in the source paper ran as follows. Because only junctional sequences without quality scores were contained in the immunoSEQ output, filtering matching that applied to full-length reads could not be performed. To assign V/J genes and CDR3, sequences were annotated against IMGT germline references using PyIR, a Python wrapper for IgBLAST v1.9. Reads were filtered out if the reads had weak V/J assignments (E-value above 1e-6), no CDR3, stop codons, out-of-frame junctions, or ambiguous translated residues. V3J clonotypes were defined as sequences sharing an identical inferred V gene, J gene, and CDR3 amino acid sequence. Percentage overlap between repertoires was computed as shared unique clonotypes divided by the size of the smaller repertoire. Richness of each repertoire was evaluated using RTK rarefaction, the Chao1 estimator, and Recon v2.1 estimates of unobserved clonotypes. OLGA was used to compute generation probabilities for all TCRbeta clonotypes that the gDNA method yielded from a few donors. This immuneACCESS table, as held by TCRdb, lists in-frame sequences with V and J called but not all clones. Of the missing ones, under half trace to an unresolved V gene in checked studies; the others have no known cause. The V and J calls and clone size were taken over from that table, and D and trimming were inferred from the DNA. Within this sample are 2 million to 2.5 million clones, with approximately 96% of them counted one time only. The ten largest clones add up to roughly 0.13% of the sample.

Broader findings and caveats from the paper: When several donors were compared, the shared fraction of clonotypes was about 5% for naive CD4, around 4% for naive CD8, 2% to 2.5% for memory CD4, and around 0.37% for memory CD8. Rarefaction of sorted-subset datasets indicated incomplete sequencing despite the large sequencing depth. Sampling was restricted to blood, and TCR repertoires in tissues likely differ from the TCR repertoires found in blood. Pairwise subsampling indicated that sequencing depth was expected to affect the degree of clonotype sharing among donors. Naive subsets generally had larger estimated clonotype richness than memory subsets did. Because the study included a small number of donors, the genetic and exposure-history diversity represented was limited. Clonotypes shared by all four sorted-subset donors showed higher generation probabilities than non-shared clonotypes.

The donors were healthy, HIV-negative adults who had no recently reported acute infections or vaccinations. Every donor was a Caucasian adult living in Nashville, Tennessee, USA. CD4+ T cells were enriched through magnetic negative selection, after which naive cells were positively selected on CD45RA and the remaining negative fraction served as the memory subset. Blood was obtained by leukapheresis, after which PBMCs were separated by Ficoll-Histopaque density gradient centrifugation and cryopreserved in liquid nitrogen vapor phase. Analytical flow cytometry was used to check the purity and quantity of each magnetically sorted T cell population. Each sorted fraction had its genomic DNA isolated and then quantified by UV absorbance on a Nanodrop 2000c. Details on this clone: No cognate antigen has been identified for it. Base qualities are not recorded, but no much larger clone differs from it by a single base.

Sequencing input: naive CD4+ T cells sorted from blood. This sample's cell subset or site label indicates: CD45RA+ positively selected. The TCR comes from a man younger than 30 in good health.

The DNA sequence is as follows: TGTGCCATACCCCGGACGGACACAGATACGCAGTATTTT. It is translated as CAIPRTDTDTQYF. The rearranged chain carries TRBV6-5 and TRBJ2-3, with the D gene not confidently named. As encoded in the germline V gene, CDR1 is MNHEY while CDR2 is SVGAGI. V loses 10 bases, J loses 2 bases, and the germline ends lie 13 bases apart. The cysteine opens and the phenylalanine closes a CDR3 of 13 amino acids. The CDR3 DNA has 39 bases and is translated from base 1.